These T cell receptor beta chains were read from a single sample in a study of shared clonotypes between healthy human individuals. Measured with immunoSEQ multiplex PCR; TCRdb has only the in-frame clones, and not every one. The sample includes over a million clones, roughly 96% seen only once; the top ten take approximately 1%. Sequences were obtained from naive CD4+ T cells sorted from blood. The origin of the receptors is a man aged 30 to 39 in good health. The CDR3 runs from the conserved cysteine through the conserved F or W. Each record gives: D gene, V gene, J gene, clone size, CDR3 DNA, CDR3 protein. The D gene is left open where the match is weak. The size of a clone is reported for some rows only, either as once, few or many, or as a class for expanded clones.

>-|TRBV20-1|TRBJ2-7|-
TGCAGTGCTAGCAGGGACTACGAGCAGTACTTC
CSASRDYEQYF
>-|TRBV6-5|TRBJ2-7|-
TGTGCCAGCAGTTTACAGCGAACATACGAGCAGTACTTC
CASSLQRTYEQYF
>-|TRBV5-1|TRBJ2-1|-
TGCGCCAGCAGCTCAAACCCTAGCCATGAGCAGTTCTTC
CASSSNPSHEQFF
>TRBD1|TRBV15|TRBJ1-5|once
TGTGCCACCAGGGACGAGCGGACAGGGTCCAATCAGCCCCAGCATTTT
CATRDERTGSNQPQHF
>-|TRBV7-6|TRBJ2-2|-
TGTGCCAGCAGCTTCCTAGAACGGTCCGGGGAGCTGTTTTTT
CASSFLERSGELFF
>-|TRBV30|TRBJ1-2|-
TGTGCCTGGAGTCCAGAGGGGGATGGCTACACCTTC
CAWSPEGDGYTF
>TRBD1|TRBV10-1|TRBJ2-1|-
TGCGCCAGCAGTGGGACAGGGGGCAATGAGCAGTTCTTC
CASSGTGGNEQFF
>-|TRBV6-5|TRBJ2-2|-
TGTGCCACCTCATTCGAGCGGGACACCGGGGAGCTGTTTTTT
CATSFERDTGELFF
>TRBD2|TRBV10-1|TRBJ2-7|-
TGCGCCAGCAGTGAAGGGAGTGGTAGCGGGACCTACGAGCAGTACTTC
CASSEGSGSGTYEQYF
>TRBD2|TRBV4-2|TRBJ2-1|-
TGTGCCAGCAGCCTGAATGTGGGCGGGAGTGGGTACAATGAGCAGTTCTTC
CASSLNVGGSGYNEQFF
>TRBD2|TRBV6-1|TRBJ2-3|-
TGTGCCAGCAGCAACCTGGGGGGGGACGGTACGCAGTATTTT
CASSNLGGDGTQYF
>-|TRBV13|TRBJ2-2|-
TGTGCCAGCAGCTTACGCAGGGCTGGCCCCTCCGGGGAGCTGTTTTTT
CASSLRRAGPSGELFF